This T cell receptor beta chain was profiled in a study of identical twins. TCRdb re-called the 5' RACE reads through MiXCR, storing one row per CDR3 protein. The table has 200,000 to 250,000 distinct CDR3 sequences, 5.5% to 7.5% seen once; the top ten hold 13% to 15%. At least ten counts were recorded for this clonotype. The antigen remains unidentified. General study points: Cord blood's abundant beta clonotypes had fewer insertions, unlike memory repertoires. Models came in too low on out-of-frame TCR alpha sharing in monozygotic twins.

The CDR3 totals 14 residues. Per germline, CDR1 LGHNA and CDR2 YSLEER. V lost 0 bases to trimming and J lost 2 bases, with 8 bases between them. These same records also appear under a second study, on T cells expressing NK-cell markers. That paper states: Roughly 1.0-8% of CD8+ T cells in roughly six donors belonged to dominant NKG2C+ clonotypes.

The V call is TRBV4-3, the J call TRBJ2-7; D not certain. The clonotype was recovered from a woman younger than 30 in good health. The sequencing sample was made of CD8+ T cells sorted from blood. The CDR3: CASSQDWPAYEQYF. CDR3 in DNA: TGCGCCAGCAGCCAAGATTGGCCCGCCTACGAGCAGTACTTC.